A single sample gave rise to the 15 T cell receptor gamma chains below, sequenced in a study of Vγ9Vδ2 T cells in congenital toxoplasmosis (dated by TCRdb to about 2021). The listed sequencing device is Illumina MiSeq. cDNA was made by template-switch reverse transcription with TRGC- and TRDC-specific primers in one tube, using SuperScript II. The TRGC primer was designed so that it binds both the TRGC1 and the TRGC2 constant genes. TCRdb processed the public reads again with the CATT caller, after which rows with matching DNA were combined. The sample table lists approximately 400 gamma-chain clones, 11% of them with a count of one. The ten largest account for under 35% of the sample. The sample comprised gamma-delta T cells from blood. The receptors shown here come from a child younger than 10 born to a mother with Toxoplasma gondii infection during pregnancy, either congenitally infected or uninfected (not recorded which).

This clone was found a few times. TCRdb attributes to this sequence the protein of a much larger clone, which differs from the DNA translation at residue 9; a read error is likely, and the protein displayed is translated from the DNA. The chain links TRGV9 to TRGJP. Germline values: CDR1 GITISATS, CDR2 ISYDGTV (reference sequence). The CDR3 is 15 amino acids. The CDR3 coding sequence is TGTGCCTTGTGGGAGCAAGAGTTGGACAAAAAAATCAAGGTATTT. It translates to CALWEQELDKKIKVF.

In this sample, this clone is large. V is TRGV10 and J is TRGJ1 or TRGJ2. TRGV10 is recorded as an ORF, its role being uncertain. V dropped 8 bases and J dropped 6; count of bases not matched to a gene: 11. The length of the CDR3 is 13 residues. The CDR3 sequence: CAAWDSSGYKKLF. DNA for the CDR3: TGTGCTGCGTGGGATTCCTCCGGTTATAAGAAACTCTTT.

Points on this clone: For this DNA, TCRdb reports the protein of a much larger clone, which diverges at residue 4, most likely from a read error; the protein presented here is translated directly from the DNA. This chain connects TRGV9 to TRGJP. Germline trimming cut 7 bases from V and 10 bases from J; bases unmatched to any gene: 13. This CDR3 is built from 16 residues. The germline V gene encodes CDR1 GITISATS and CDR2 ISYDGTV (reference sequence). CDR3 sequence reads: CALCESEGLGKKIKVF. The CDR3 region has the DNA TGTGCCTTGTGTGAGTCCGAGGGTTTGGGCAAAAAAATCAAGGTATTT.

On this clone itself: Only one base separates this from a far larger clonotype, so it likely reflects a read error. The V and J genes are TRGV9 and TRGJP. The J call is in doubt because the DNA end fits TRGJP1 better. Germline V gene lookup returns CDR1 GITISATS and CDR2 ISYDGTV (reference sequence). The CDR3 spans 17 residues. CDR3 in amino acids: CALWEVRQELGKKIKIF. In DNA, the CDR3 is TGTGCCTTGTGGGAGGTGCGGCAAGAGTTGGGCAAAAAAATCAAGATATTT.

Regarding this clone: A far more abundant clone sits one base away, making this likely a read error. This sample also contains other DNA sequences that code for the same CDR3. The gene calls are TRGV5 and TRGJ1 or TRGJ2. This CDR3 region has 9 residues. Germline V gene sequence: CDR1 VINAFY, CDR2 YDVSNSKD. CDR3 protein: CATWGKKLF. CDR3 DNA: TGCGCCACCTGGGGTAAGAAACTCTTT.

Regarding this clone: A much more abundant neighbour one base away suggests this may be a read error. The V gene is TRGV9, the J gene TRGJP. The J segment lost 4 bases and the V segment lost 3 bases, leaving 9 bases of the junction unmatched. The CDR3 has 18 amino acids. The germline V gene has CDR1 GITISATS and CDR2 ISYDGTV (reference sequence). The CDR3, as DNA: TGTGCCTTGTGGGAGCAACGACAACAAGAGTTGGGCAAAAAAATCAAGGTATTT. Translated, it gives CALWEQRQQELGKKIKVF.

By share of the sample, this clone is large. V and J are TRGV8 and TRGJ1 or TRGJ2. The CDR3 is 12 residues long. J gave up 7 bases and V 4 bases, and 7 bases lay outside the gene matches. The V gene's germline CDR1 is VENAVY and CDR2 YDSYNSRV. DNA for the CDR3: TGTGCCACCTGGGAGAATGGATATAAGAAACTCTTT. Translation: CATWENGYKKLF.

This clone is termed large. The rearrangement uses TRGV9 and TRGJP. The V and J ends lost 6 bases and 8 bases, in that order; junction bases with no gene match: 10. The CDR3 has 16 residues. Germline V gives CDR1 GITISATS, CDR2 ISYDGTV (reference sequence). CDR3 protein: CALWTNHQLGKKIKVF. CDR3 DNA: TGTGCCTTGTGGACAAACCACCAGTTGGGCAAAAAAATCAAGGTATTT.

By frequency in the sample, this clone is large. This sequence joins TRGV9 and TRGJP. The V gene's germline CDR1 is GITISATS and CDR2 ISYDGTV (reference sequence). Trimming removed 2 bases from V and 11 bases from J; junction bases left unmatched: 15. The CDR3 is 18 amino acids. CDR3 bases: TGTGCCTTGTGGGAGGCCTCTCCTTGGTTGCTGGGCAAAAAAATCAAGGTATTT. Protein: CALWEASPWLLGKKIKVF.

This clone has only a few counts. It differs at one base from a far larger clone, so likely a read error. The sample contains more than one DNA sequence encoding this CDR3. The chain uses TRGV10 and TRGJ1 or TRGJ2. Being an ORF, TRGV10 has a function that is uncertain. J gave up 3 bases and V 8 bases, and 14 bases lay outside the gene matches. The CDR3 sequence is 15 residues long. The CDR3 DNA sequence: TGTGCTGCGTGGGACTGGCATACAATTTATTATAAGAAACTCTTT. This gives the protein CAAWDWHTIYYKKLF.

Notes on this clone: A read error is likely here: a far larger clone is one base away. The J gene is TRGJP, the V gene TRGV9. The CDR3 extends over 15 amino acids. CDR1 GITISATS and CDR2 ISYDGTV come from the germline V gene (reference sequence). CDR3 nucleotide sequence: TGTGCCATGTGGACCCAAGAGTTGGGCAAAAAAATCAAGGTATTT. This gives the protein CAMWTQELGKKIKVF.

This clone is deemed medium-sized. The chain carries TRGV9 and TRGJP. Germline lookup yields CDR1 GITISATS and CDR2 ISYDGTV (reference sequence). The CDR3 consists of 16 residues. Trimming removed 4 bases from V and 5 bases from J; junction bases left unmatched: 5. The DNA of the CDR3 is TGTGCCTTGTGGGAAGAGAAAGAGTTGGGCAAAAAAATCAAGGTATTT. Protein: CALWEEKELGKKIKVF.

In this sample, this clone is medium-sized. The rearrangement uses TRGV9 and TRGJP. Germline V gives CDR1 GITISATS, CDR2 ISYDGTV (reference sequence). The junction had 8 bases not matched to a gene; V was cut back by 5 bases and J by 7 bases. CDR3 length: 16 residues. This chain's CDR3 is CALWAYPELGKKIKVF. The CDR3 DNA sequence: TGTGCCTTGTGGGCCTACCCGGAGTTGGGCAAAAAAATCAAGGTATTT.

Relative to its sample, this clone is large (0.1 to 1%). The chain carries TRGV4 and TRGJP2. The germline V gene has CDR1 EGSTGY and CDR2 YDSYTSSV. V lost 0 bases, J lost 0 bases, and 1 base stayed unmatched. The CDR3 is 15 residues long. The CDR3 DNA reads TGTGCCACCTGGGATGGGGATAGTAGTGATTGGATCAAGACGTTT. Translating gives CATWDGDSSDWIKTF.

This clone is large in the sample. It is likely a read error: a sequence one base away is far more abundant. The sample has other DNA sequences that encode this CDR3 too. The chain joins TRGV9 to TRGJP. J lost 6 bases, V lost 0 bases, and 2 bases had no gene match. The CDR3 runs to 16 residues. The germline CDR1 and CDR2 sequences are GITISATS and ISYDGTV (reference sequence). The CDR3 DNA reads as TGTGCCTTGTGGGAGGTGCGAGAGTTGGGCAAAAAAATCAAGGTATTT. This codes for CALWEVRELGKKIKVF.